This T cell receptor beta chain was sequenced for a study of OX40 agonist ivuxolimab in advanced cancers. Overall study context: Every 2 weeks, patients got intravenous ivuxolimab at one of six dose levels (0.01-10 mg/kg). A diagnosis of hepatocellular carcinoma, melanoma, renal cell or head and neck cancer was present in dose-escalation patients.

Data came from immunoSEQ multiplex PCR; TCRdb stores just in-frame clones and leaves some out. Of 75,000 to 100,000 clones in the sample, 91% were seen once. Trimming cost V 5 bases and J 5 bases; bases outside gene matches: 13. Germline V CDR1 and CDR2: LNHDA, SQIVND (reference sequence). The CDR3 loop spans 18 amino acids. The receptor was derived from an adult with an advanced solid tumor such as melanoma, head and neck, liver or kidney cancer. The chain recombines TRBV19 with TRBJ2-2; 11 bases align to TRBD2. The source material was CD4+ or CD8+ T cells sorted from blood, sampled in a trial of the OX40 agonist ivuxolimab. In DNA, the CDR3 is TGTGCCAGTAGTCCGCCCCGCCGACTAGCGGGGACGACCGGGGAGCTGTTTTTT. This encodes CASSPPRRLAGTTGELFF.